This TCR beta chain was profiled in a study of technical replicates of blood from a handful of donors. The CDR3 spans 13 residues. V was cut by 10 bases and J by 3 bases, with 15 bases left in between. Germline CDR1 is SNHLY and CDR2 is FYNNEI. Some clones are missing from TCRdb's copy, which holds only in-frame ones; the method was immunoSEQ multiplex PCR. The sample has around 80,000 clones, approximately 90% seen once; the top ten hold 0.25%. The receptor comes from a human donor in good health. Source material: T cells isolated from PBMCs. The rearrangement links TRBV2 to TRBJ1-2; tentatively, D is TRBD1 (5 bases). The CDR3 loop is CAIGGAGDYGYTF. CDR3 nucleotide sequence: TGTGCCATCGGAGGGGCAGGAGACTATGGCTACACCTTC.